This T cell receptor beta chain was recovered during a study of technical replicates of blood from a few donors. V gave up 1 base and J gave up 1 base, with 7 bases separating them. Germline lookup yields CDR1 SEHNR and CDR2 FQNEAQ (reference sequence). This CDR3 contains 14 residues. The assay was immunoSEQ multiplex PCR, and TCRdb's table has in-frame clones only and misses some. Of around 60,000 clones listed, around nine tenths are singletons. The clonotype originates from a human donor in good health. Some clones in this sample may be carry-over from other donors' samples. The chain joins TRBV7-9 to TRBJ1-1; D not resolved. Sequenced material: PBMCs. The CDR3 protein is CASSLELRNTEAFF. DNA for the CDR3: TGTGCCAGCAGCTTAGAGCTTAGGAACACTGAAGCTTTCTTT.